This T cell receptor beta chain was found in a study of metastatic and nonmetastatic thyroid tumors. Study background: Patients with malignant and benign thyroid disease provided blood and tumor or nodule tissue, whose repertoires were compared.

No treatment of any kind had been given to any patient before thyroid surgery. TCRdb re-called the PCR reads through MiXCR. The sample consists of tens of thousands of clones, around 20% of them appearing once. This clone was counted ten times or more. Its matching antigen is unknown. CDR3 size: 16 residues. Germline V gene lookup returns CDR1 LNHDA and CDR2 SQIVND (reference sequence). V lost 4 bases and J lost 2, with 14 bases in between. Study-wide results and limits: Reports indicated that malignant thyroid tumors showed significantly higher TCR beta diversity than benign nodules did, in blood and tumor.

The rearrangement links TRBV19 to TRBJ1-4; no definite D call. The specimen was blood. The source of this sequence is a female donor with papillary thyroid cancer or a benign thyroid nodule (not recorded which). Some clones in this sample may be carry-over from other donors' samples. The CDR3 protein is CASSTSEGFTNEKLFF. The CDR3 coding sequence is TGTGCCAGTAGTACCTCGGAGGGCTTCACTAATGAAAAACTGTTTTTT.